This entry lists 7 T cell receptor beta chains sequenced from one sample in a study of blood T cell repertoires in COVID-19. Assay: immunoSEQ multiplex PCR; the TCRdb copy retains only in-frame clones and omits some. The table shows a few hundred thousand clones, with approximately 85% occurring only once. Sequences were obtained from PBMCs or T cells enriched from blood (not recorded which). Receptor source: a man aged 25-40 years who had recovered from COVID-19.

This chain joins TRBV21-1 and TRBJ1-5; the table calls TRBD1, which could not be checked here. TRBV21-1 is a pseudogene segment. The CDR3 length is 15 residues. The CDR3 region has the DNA TGTGCCAGCAGCAAAGGGATGCAGGCCAATCAGCCCCAGCATTTT. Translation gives CASSKGMQANQPQHF.

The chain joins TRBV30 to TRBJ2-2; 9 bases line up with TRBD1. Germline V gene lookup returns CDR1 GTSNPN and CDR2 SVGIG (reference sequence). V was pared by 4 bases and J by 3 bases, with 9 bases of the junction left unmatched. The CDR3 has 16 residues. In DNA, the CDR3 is TGTGCCTGGACCACCCCGGGACAGGGATACACCGGGGAGCTGTTTTTT. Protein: CAWTTPGQGYTGELFF.

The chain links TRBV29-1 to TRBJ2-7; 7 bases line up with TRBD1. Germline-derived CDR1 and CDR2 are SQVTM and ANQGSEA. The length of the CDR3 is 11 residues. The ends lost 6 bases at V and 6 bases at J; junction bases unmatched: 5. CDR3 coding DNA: TGCAGCGTCCACCACAGGGGCGAGCAGTACTTC. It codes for CSVHHRGEQYF.

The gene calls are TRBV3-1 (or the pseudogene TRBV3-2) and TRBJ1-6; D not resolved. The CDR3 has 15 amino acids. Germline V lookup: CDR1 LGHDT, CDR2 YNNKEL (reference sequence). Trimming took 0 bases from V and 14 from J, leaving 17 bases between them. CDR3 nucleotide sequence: TGTGCCAGCAGCCAAGACCTCCAGAGGTATTCTGCCCTCCACTTT. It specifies CASSQDLQRYSALHF.

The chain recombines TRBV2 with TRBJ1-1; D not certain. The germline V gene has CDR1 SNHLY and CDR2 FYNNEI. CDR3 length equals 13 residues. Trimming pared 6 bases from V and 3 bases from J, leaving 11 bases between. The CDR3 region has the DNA TGTGCCAGCAGGGATGAGAGGTACACTGAAGCTTTCTTT. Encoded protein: CASRDERYTEAFF.

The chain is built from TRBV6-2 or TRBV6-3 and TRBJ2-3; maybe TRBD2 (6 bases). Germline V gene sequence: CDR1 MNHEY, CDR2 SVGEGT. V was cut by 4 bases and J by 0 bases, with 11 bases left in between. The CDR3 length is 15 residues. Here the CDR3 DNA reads TGTGCCAGCAGTTCCCGACTAGAAAGCACAGATACGCAGTATTTT. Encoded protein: CASSSRLESTDTQYF.

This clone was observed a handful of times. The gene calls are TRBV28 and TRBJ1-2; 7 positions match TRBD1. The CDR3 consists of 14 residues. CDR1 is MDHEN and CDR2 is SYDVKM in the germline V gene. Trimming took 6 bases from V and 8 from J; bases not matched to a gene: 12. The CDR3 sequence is CASRDRQGIGGYTF. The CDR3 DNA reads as TGTGCCAGCAGGGACAGACAGGGAATAGGCGGCTACACCTTC.